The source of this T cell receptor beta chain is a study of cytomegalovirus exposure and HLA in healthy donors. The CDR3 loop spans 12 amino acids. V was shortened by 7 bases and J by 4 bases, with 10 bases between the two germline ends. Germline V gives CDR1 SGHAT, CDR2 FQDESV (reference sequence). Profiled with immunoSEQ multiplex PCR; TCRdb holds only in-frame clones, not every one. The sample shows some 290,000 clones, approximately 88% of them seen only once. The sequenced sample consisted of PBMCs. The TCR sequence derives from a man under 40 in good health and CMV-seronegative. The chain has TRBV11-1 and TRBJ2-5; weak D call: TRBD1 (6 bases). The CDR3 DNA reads TGTGCCAGCACGCTGACAGGAGAGACCCAGTACTTC. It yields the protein CASTLTGETQYF. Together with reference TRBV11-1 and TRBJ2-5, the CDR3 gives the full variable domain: EAEVAQSPRYKITEKSQAVAFWCDPISGHATLYWYRQILGQGPELLVQFQDESVVDDSQLPKDRFSAERLKGVDSTLKIQPAELGDSAMYLCASTLTGETQYFGPGTRLLVL.